Listed below are T cell receptor beta chains from one sample, sequenced in a study of blood T cell repertoires in COVID-19. The repertoire was sequenced with immunoSEQ multiplex PCR; TCRdb's copy has only in-frame clones and lacks some. This table holds hundreds of thousands of clones, 85% to 90% found once. Sequencing input: PBMCs or T cells enriched from blood (not recorded which). These receptor sequences come from a young man who had recovered from COVID-19. The CDR3 runs from the conserved cysteine through the conserved F or W. A D gene is named only where the DNA matches it firmly. Size is stated for part of the rows, as once, few or many counts, or as a class when the clone is expanded.

cdr3_aa cdr3_nt clone_size j_call v_call d_call
CASSRGASSYNEQFF TGTGCCAGCAGCCGTGGGGCCAGCTCCTACAATGAGCAGTTCTTC - TRBJ2-1 TRBV7-9 -
CASSLPSGAGNTIYF TGTGCCAGCAGCTTACCATCAGGGGCTGGAAACACCATATATTTT - TRBJ1-3 TRBV7-2 -
CSVEAGGLLYGNEQFF TGCAGCGTTGAAGCGGGAGGGCTCCTCTACGGCAATGAGCAGTTCTTC once TRBJ2-1 TRBV29-1 TRBD2
CASSSLADNEQFF TGCGCCAGCAGCTCCCTAGCGGACAATGAGCAGTTCTTC - TRBJ2-1 TRBV5-1 TRBD2
CASSQGLGTYEQYF TGCGCCAGCAGCCAGGGACTGGGGACCTACGAGCAGTACTTC few TRBJ2-7 TRBV4-1 -
CASSPGVRTDTQYF TGTGCCAGCAGCCCGGGAGTACGAACAGATACGCAGTATTTT - TRBJ2-3 TRBV5-5 -
CASSDPGTGGYSNQPQHF TGTGCCAGCAGTGACCCCGGGACAGGGGGGTATAGCAATCAGCCCCAGCATTTT - TRBJ1-5 TRBV2 TRBD1
CASSLVGQGLGETQYF TGTGCCAGCAGCTTAGTGGGACAGGGCCTGGGAGAGACCCAGTACTTC - TRBJ2-5 TRBV13 TRBD1
CASSPGTSEAYEQYF TGTGCCAGCAGCCCGGGGACTAGCGAGGCCTACGAGCAGTACTTC few TRBJ2-7 TRBV5-4 TRBD2
CASSLYTGTSGRTDTQYF TGTGCCAGCAGCTTATATACAGGCACTAGCGGGAGGACAGATACGCAGTATTTT - TRBJ2-3 TRBV11-2 TRBD2
CACEQTGSYEQYF TGTGCCTGCGAGCAGACAGGTTCCTACGAGCAGTACTTC - TRBJ2-7 TRBV30 -
CASSRGREQPQHF TGTGCCAGCAGCAGGGGGCGTGAGCAGCCCCAGCATTTT - TRBJ1-5 TRBV9 TRBD1
CASSSGSYEQYF TGTGCCAGCAGTTCAGGGTCCTACGAGCAGTACTTC once TRBJ2-7 TRBV6-5 -
CASSPEGGTEAFF TGTGCCAGCAGTCCGGAGGGAGGCACTGAAGCTTTCTTT - TRBJ1-1 TRBV2 -
CASSPRQPATNEKLFF TGTGCCAGCTCACCTCGACAGCCTGCAACTAATGAAAAACTGTTTTTT - TRBJ1-4 TRBV18 -
CASSSEEVNTGELFF TGTGCCAGCAGTTCGGAGGAGGTCAACACCGGGGAGCTGTTTTTT - TRBJ2-2 TRBV28 -
CASSSSNQGNTEAFF TGTGCCAGTAGTTCTTCAAACCAGGGGAACACTGAAGCTTTCTTT - TRBJ1-1 TRBV19 -
CASSSRQGIQETQYF TGTGCCAGCAGTAGCCGACAGGGGATCCAAGAGACCCAGTACTTC - TRBJ2-5 TRBV6-5 TRBD1
CASSLDPAFGTGIYGYTF TGCGCCAGCAGCTTGGACCCCGCCTTTGGGACAGGTATCTATGGCTACACCTTC once TRBJ1-2 TRBV5-1 TRBD1
CASSSGPLYRGLDNEQFF TGCGCCAGCAGCTCGGGACCACTTTACAGGGGGCTCGACAATGAGCAGTTCTTC - TRBJ2-1 TRBV5-1 TRBD1
CASSIFTGGSYEQYF TGTGCCAGCAGCATATTTACAGGGGGCTCCTACGAGCAGTACTTC - TRBJ2-7 TRBV7-8 TRBD1
CASSRGDEKLFF TGCGCCAGCAGCCGGGGAGATGAAAAACTGTTTTTT - TRBJ1-4 TRBV4-1 -
CASSPGVAGGWYNEQFF TGTGCCAGCAGCCCCGGGGTAGCGGGAGGGTGGTACAATGAGCAGTTCTTC - TRBJ2-1 TRBV9 TRBD2
CASTQASNQPQHF TGTGCCAGTACACAGGCGAGCAATCAGCCCCAGCATTTT - TRBJ1-5 TRBV19 -
CASSPSGGVAEAFF TGTGCCAGCTCCCCTAGCGGGGGGGTCGCTGAAGCTTTCTTT - TRBJ1-1 TRBV18 -
CATADPGTGAEQYF TGTGCCACCGCGGACCCCGGGACAGGGGCCGAGCAGTACTTC - TRBJ2-7 TRBV15 TRBD1
CASSLAGQGARGQFF TGTGCCAGCAGCTTAGCTGGACAGGGGGCTCGAGGGCAGTTCTTC - TRBJ2-1 TRBV7-9 TRBD1
CASSLGVGEQFF TGTGCCAGCAGTTTGGGCGTCGGAGAGCAGTTCTTC - TRBJ2-1 TRBV28 -
CASSLGLAGGGSTDTQYF TGTGCCAGCAGCTTGGGCCTAGCGGGAGGGGGGAGCACAGATACGCAGTATTTT - TRBJ2-3 TRBV5-4 TRBD2
CASSLAGGGNEQFF TGTGCCAGCAGCTTAGCGGGAGGGGGCAATGAGCAGTTCTTC once TRBJ2-1 TRBV7-8 -
CASRSPQMSPLHF TGTGCCAGCAGGTCCCCTCAGATGTCACCCCTCCACTTT - TRBJ1-6 TRBV28 -
CASRSLAGPYNEQFF TGTGCCAGCAGGTCACTAGCAGGACCCTACAATGAGCAGTTCTTC - TRBJ2-1 TRBV28 -
CASSSEQVDTQYF TGCGCCAGCAGCTCGGAACAGGTGGATACGCAGTATTTT - TRBJ2-3 TRBV5-1 -
CASSFRDTSDEQYF TGTGCCAGCAGCTTCCGGGACACTAGCGACGAGCAGTACTTC - TRBJ2-7 TRBV5-4 -
CASSSGLAGRIYEQYF TGTGCCAGCAGTTCGGGACTAGCGGGACGCATCTACGAGCAGTACTTC - TRBJ2-7 TRBV27 TRBD2
CASTQRTAHEQFF TGTGCCAGCACCCAGAGGACTGCGCATGAGCAGTTCTTC - TRBJ2-1 TRBV28 -
CASSEVSGYSYNEQFF TGCGCCAGCAGTGAGGTTAGCGGATACTCCTACAATGAGCAGTTCTTC - TRBJ2-1 TRBV10-2 -
CASSPQGGGQETQYF TGCGCCAGCAGCCCGCAGGGAGGAGGCCAAGAGACCCAGTACTTC - TRBJ2-5 TRBV4-1 -
CASSSGRDGETQYF TGCGCCAGCAGCTCGGGAAGGGATGGGGAGACCCAGTACTTC - TRBJ2-5 TRBV5-1 -
CASRDLGAASSYEQYF TGTGCCAGCAGAGACCTGGGAGCGGCCAGCTCCTACGAGCAGTACTTC - TRBJ2-7 TRBV28 -
CASSQIQMNTEAFF TGTGCCAGCAGCCAGATACAGATGAACACTGAAGCTTTCTTT - TRBJ1-1 TRBV3-1/TRBV3-2 -
CASSLVGGTGAETQYF TGTGCCAGCTCACTCGTCGGCGGGACAGGTGCAGAGACCCAGTACTTC - TRBJ2-5 TRBV18 TRBD1
CASSPSSGSSYNEQFF TGTGCCAGTAGTCCCTCTAGCGGTAGCTCCTACAATGAGCAGTTCTTC once TRBJ2-1 TRBV19 TRBD2
CASSPSGGRTEAFF TGTGCCAGCTCACCGTCAGGGGGCAGGACTGAAGCTTTCTTT - TRBJ1-1 TRBV18 TRBD1
CASSLAPGDEAFF TGTGCCAGCAGCTTGGCGCCAGGGGATGAAGCTTTCTTT - TRBJ1-1 TRBV5-4 -
CASSLMNQPQHF TGTGCCAGCAGTCTTATGAATCAGCCCCAGCATTTT - TRBJ1-5 TRBV12-3/TRBV12-4 -
CASSLGDRGDTEAFF TGTGCCAGCAGCTTAGGGGACAGGGGAGACACTGAAGCTTTCTTT - TRBJ1-1 TRBV11-3 TRBD1
CASKTGPQYF TGCGCCAGCAAGACAGGGCCCCAGTACTTC - TRBJ2-5 TRBV10-1 TRBD1
CASSQRKKTGEYTGELFF TGTGCCAGCAGCCAGCGAAAAAAGACAGGGGAGTACACCGGGGAGCTGTTTTTT - TRBJ2-2 TRBV3-1/TRBV3-2 TRBD1
CASGRQVSNTEAFF TGTGCTAGTGGTCGACAGGTCTCGAACACTGAAGCTTTCTTT - TRBJ1-1 TRBV12-5 -
CASRSTSRWQFF TGTGCCAGCCGTTCCACTAGCCGGTGGCAGTTCTTC - TRBJ2-1 TRBV2 -
CASSIARTGYGYTF TGTGCCAGTAGTATAGCACGGACAGGCTATGGCTACACCTTC - TRBJ1-2 TRBV19 TRBD1